This T cell receptor beta chain was sequenced for a study of blood T cell repertoires in COVID-19. About the research overall: The United States, Italy and Spain supplied acute and convalescent COVID-19 samples.

The method was immunoSEQ multiplex PCR; TCRdb's version includes in-frame clones alone and lacks a portion of them. Of about 160,000 clones listed, roughly 90% are singletons. The CDR3 totals 13 residues. The germline CDR1 and CDR2 sequences are ENHRY and SYGVKD. V shed 10 bases and J 1 base; nucleotides not matched to a gene: 6. The chain uses TRBV10-3 and TRBJ1-1; 7 positions agree with TRBD1. Source material: PBMCs or T cells enriched from blood (not recorded which). This receptor was obtained from a woman aged 50 to 65 who had recovered from COVID-19. The CDR3: CATTGAWNTEAFF. For the CDR3, the DNA is TGTGCCACTACAGGGGCGTGGAACACTGAAGCTTTCTTT.